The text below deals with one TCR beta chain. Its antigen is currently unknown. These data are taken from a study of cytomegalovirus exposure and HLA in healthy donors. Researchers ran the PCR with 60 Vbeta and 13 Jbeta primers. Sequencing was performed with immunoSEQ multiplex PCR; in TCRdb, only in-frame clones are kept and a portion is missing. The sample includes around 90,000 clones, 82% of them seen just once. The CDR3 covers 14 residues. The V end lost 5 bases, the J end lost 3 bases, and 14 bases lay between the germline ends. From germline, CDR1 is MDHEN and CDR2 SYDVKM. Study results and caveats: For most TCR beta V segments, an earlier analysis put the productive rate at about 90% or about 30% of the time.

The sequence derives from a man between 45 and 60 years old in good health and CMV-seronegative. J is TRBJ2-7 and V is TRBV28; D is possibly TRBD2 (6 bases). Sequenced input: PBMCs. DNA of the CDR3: TGTGCCAGCAGTCCCCAGGGAGGAAGCTACGAGCAGTACTTC. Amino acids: CASSPQGGSYEQYF.